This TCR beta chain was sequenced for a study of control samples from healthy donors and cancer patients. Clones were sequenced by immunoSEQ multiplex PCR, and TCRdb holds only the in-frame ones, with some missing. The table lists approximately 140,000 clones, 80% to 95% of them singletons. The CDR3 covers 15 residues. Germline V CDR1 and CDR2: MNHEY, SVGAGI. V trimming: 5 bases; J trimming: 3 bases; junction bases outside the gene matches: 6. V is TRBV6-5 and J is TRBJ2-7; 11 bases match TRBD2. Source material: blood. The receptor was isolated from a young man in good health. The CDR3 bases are TGTGCCAGCAGTAAACTAGCGGGAGAGGTCTACGAGCAGTACTTC. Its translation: CASSKLAGEVYEQYF.